The rows below give T cell receptor beta chains drawn from one sample of a study of cytomegalovirus exposure and HLA in healthy donors. The data were produced by immunoSEQ multiplex PCR, yet TCRdb's version contains in-frame clones alone and is incomplete. The sample shows about 190,000 clones, about 81% of them seen only once. Sequencing was performed on PBMCs. Receptor source: a man aged 30 to 39 in good health and CMV-seropositive. The CDR3 runs from the conserved cysteine through the conserved F or W. A D gene is named only where the DNA matches it firmly. The size of a clone is reported for some rows only, either as once, few or many, or as a class for expanded clones.

J gene: TRBJ2-7; V gene: TRBV5-6; D gene: TRBD2; clone size: NA; CDR3 DNA: TGTGCCAGCAGCAAACTAGCGGGTTCCTACGAGCAGTACTTC; CDR3 protein: CASSKLAGSYEQYF
J gene: TRBJ1-5; V gene: TRBV4-2; D gene: NA; clone size: NA; CDR3 DNA: TGTGCCAGCAGCCAAGAGGTAGGGCAGGGACAGCCCCAGCATTTT; CDR3 protein: CASSQEVGQGQPQHF
J gene: TRBJ2-3; V gene: TRBV9; D gene: NA; clone size: once; CDR3 DNA: TGTGCCAGCAGCTCCGCGCTTAGCACAGATACGCAGTATTTT; CDR3 protein: CASSSALSTDTQYF
J gene: TRBJ1-1; V gene: TRBV6-5; D gene: NA; clone size: NA; CDR3 DNA: TGTGCCAGCAGAAAAACGGACAGCATGAACACTGAAGCTTTCTTT; CDR3 protein: CASRKTDSMNTEAFF
J gene: TRBJ2-1; V gene: TRBV6-1; D gene: NA; clone size: NA; CDR3 DNA: TGTGCCAGCAGTGACCAGGCACTCTCTGGGGAGCAGTTCTTC; CDR3 protein: CASSDQALSGEQFF
J gene: TRBJ1-5; V gene: TRBV2; D gene: TRBD1; clone size: once; CDR3 DNA: TGTGCCAGCAGATCCGGGACAGGGAACAATCAGCCCCAGCATTTT; CDR3 protein: CASRSGTGNNQPQHF
J gene: TRBJ2-1; V gene: TRBV27; D gene: NA; clone size: NA; CDR3 DNA: TGTGCCAGCAGGGGGAGCGGTAGCTCCTACAATGAGCAGTTCTTC; CDR3 protein: CASRGSGSSYNEQFF
J gene: TRBJ1-1; V gene: TRBV6-6; D gene: NA; clone size: NA; CDR3 DNA: TGTGCCAGCACCGTGAACCCAGGGGCCAAGAACACTGAAGCTTTCTTT; CDR3 protein: CASTVNPGAKNTEAFF
J gene: TRBJ2-2; V gene: TRBV5-1; D gene: TRBD2; clone size: NA; CDR3 DNA: TGCGCCAGCAGCCCCAGACTAGCGCAGAACACCGGGGAGCTGTTTTTT; CDR3 protein: CASSPRLAQNTGELFF
J gene: TRBJ1-6; V gene: TRBV10-3; D gene: TRBD1; clone size: NA; CDR3 DNA: TGTGCCATCACTGCCGGGACAGGGACTTCACCCCTCCACTTT; CDR3 protein: CAITAGTGTSPLHF
J gene: TRBJ1-2; V gene: TRBV9; D gene: NA; clone size: NA; CDR3 DNA: TGTGCCAGCAGCTCACCAGGGACTGGAAACTATGGCTACACCTTC; CDR3 protein: CASSSPGTGNYGYTF
J gene: TRBJ1-5; V gene: TRBV4-2; D gene: NA; clone size: NA; CDR3 DNA: TGTGCCAGCAGCCAACTGGGCAGGGATCTCGGCAATCAGCCCCAGCATTTT; CDR3 protein: CASSQLGRDLGNQPQHF
J gene: TRBJ2-1; V gene: TRBV12-5; D gene: TRBD2; clone size: NA; CDR3 DNA: TGTGCTAGTGCTTTCCCCCAAGCGGGAGAGGTCTACAATGAGCAGTTCTTC; CDR3 protein: CASAFPQAGEVYNEQFF
J gene: TRBJ1-3; V gene: TRBV27; D gene: TRBD1; clone size: NA; CDR3 DNA: TGTGCCAGCAGTATCAGGGGGCACTCTGGAAACACCATATATTTT; CDR3 protein: CASSIRGHSGNTIYF
J gene: TRBJ1-1; V gene: TRBV11-2; D gene: NA; clone size: NA; CDR3 DNA: TGTGCCAGCAGCTTAGCATCCGCCACTACTGAAGCTTTCTTT; CDR3 protein: CASSLASATTEAFF
J gene: TRBJ2-7; V gene: TRBV27; D gene: NA; clone size: NA; CDR3 DNA: TGTGCCAGCAGTTCGATTCGCCAGACAAGGGAGCAGTACTTC; CDR3 protein: CASSSIRQTREQYF
J gene: TRBJ2-3; V gene: TRBV7-6; D gene: TRBD2; clone size: NA; CDR3 DNA: TGTGCCAGCAGCCGGACTAGCGGGGGGGTCACTAGCACAGATACGCAGTATTTT; CDR3 protein: CASSRTSGGVTSTDTQYF
J gene: TRBJ1-2; V gene: TRBV7-2; D gene: NA; clone size: few; CDR3 DNA: TGTGCCAGCAGCTTAGTGGAGGGAAACTATGGCTACACCTTC; CDR3 protein: CASSLVEGNYGYTF
J gene: TRBJ2-2; V gene: TRBV19; D gene: TRBD1; clone size: NA; CDR3 DNA: TGTGCCAGTAGCCGGACAGGGGGGTTCCCCGGGGAGCTGTTTTTT; CDR3 protein: CASSRTGGFPGELFF
J gene: TRBJ1-5; V gene: TRBV18; D gene: NA; clone size: NA; CDR3 DNA: TGTGCCAGCTCACCGTTAGAGAGGAGACAGCCCCAGCATTTT; CDR3 protein: CASSPLERRQPQHF
J gene: TRBJ2-1; V gene: TRBV7-3; D gene: TRBD2; clone size: NA; CDR3 DNA: TGTGCCAGCAGTCGCAGCGGGAGCTCCTACAATGAGCAGTTCTTC; CDR3 protein: CASSRSGSSYNEQFF
J gene: TRBJ2-5; V gene: TRBV4-2; D gene: NA; clone size: NA; CDR3 DNA: TGTGCCAGCAGCCTACTCGTGAGTCGCGAGACCCAGTACTTC; CDR3 protein: CASSLLVSRETQYF
J gene: TRBJ1-6; V gene: TRBV9; D gene: NA; clone size: once; CDR3 DNA: TGTGCCAGCAGCGTAGAAGCAGTCCCGAAAGTCAAGTGGGGGCATTCACCCCTCCACTTT; CDR3 protein: CASSVEAVPKVKWGHSPLHF